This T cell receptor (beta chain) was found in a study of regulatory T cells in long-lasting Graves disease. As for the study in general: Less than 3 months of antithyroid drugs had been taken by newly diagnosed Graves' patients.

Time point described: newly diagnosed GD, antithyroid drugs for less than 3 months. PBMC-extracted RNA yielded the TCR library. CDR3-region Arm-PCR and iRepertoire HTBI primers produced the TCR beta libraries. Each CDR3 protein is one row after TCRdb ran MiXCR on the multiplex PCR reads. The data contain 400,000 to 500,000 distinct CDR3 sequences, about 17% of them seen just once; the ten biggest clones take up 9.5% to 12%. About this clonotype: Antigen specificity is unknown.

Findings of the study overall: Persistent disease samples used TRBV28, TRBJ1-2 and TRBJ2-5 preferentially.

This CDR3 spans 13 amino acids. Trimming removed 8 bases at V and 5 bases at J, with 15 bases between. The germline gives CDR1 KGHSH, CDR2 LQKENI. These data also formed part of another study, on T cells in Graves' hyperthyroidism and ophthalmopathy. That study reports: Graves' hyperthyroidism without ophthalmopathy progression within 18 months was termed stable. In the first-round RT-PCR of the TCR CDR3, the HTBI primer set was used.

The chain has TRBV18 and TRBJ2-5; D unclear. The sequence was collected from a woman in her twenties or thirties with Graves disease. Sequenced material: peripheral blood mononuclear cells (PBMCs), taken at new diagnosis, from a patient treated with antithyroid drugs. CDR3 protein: CASSWTREETQYF. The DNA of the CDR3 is TGTGCCAGCAGTTGGACGCGAGAGGAGACCCAGTACTTC.